The sample holds one count of the clone carrying this T cell receptor (beta chain). The data stem from a study of blood T cell repertoires in COVID-19. Germline CDR1 is MRHNA and CDR2 is SNTAGT. CDR3 length equals 13 residues. The germline V and J ends were trimmed by 4 bases and 4 bases, with 8 bases remaining between them. Assay: immunoSEQ multiplex PCR; the TCRdb copy retains only in-frame clones and omits some. This sample has some 210,000 clones, with about 89% found just once. The receptor was derived from a man aged 55 to 69 who had recovered from COVID-19. Sequencing was done on a sample of peripheral blood. The chain has TRBV6-4 and TRBJ2-1; D not certain. As DNA, the CDR3 is TGTGCCAGCAGTGTATGGGCATACAATGAGCAGTTCTTC. It yields the protein CASSVWAYNEQFF.